This T cell receptor beta chain was recorded in a study of regulatory T cells in long-lasting Graves disease (dated by TCRdb to about 2021). Regarding the study in general: In the newly diagnosed Graves' disease group, patients had been taking antithyroid drugs for less than 3 months. TCR sequencing covered about 13 persistent and about 20 newly diagnosed Graves' disease patients, some 35 samples in total. Peripheral blood TCR sequencing and RNA sequencing compared persistent Graves' disease patients with newly diagnosed Graves' disease patients. The study was conducted in China and was registered as a clinical trial. Summary of the overall study and its limitations: Sequencing and analysis were restricted to the TCR beta chain. Persistent Graves' disease patients showed lower TCR Shannon entropy and fewer highly expanded clones than newly diagnosed patients, suggesting clonal expansion. TRBV28, TRBJ1-2 and TRBJ2-5 were preferentially used in persistent disease, while TRBV20-1 and TRBJ2-1 were favored in newly diagnosed disease. Only peripheral blood was studied, because thyroid tissue, the primary lesion, was inaccessible. The small sample size was acknowledged by the authors as a limitation that may reduce accuracy. A larger number of public clonotypes was shared among persistent patients (2,741) than among newly diagnosed patients (around 970).

Library construction relied on multiplex PCR. Sequencing was carried out with an Illumina HiSeq 4000. CDR3 regions were amplified by Arm-PCR with iRepertoire HTBI primers to construct TCR beta libraries. Gel purification was performed on PCR products prior to sequencing. Per the source publication's procedure: Gene usage analysis of CDR3 amino acid clonotypes used the approximately 62 TRBV and about 15 TRBJ segments found across samples. COPE and FqMerger were used to merge the filtered high-quality paired reads into contigs. BLAST was used to align contigs to IMGT TRBV, TRBD and TRBJ reference genes, and CDR3 was defined according to IMGT. Any clonotype with a frequency above 0.1% was counted as a highly expanded clone. Shannon entropy served as the measure of repertoire diversity, while the Gini coefficient captured V-J evenness. Clonotypes shared by more than one individual were considered public. The public reads were run again by TCRdb, first through fastp at Q25 and then through MiXCR, and only productive beta chains were kept. All rows with the same CDR3 protein become a single entry with the most common DNA and genes. The V and J calls follow TCRdb's processing rather than the paper's. Counted in this sample were under 500,000 distinct CDR3 sequences; about a sixth of them appeared once. The ten biggest clones cover roughly 10% of the sample.

With regard to this clonotype: There is no known antigen for this receptor. The record has no base qualities; no much larger clone is one base away.

This specimen's time point label, interpreted: newly diagnosed GD, antithyroid drugs for less than 3 months. For both TCR sequencing and RNA sequencing, RNA was extracted from PBMCs in TRIzol. Graves' disease was diagnosed according to American Thyroid Association guidelines. Patients for the study were recruited at an endocrinology department in Xi'an, China. From each patient, around 9.3 milliliters of peripheral blood was collected into an EDTA anticoagulant tube. PBMCs were isolated by Ficoll Paque Plus density gradient separation without further T cell sorting. An Agilent 2100 Bioanalyzer and agarose gel were used to check RNA quality, while a NanoDrop 2000 measured RNA concentration. Via the germline V gene, CDR1 is SNHLY and CDR2 FYNNEI. Inclusive of the bounding cysteine and phenylalanine, the CDR3 is 15 residues long. Just CDR3 DNA is preserved here, 45 bases in frame from base 1. Germline trimming amounts to 6 bases on V and 2 bases on J, with 3 as the count of junction bases outside the gene matches.

Another study also made use of these data, one on T cells in Graves' hyperthyroidism and ophthalmopathy. From the second report: Stable Graves' hyperthyroidism was defined as the absence of progression to ophthalmopathy over 18 months of follow-up. Hyperthyroidism patients were newly diagnosed, had a disease duration of under 2 months, and were aged 18 to 65 years. Any patient with an uncontrolled infection, another autoimmune disease, pregnancy or lactation was excluded. Diagnoses relied on clinical symptoms, serum thyroxine and TRAb, thyroid ultrasound and orbital computed tomography. For the first round of RT-PCR on the TCR CDR3, the HTBI primer set was used together with the Qiagen OneStep RT-PCR kit. Most expanded thyroid clonotypes (frequency above 0.001) were also detected in blood, a finding suggesting that blood repertoires may reflect thyroid immune responses. A 13 V-J signature model separated ophthalmopathy from stable hyperthyroidism, with around 88% sensitivity and roughly 84% specificity in cross-validation and 80%/75% in testing. In validation, the model predicted progression to ophthalmopathy a median of roughly 6.1 months before onset, with around 70% sensitivity and nearly 75% specificity. TCR V-J signatures able to tell the groups apart were searched for in a discovery cohort of approximately 95 patients, of whom more than 40 had Graves' ophthalmopathy and roughly 57 had stable Graves' hyperthyroidism. An independent validation cohort of under 20 hyperthyroidism patients and about 15 patients who later progressed to ophthalmopathy tested prospective prediction of ophthalmopathy. The roughly 100 discovery patients were divided at random into training and test sets in a 7:3 ratio. In addition, the study compared T-cell repertoires in thyroid tissue and in blood from about six Graves' hyperthyroidism patients. After sampling, hyperthyroidism patients received methimazole starting at 30 mg daily, and ophthalmopathy patients received high-dose intravenous methylprednisolone. Libraries were constructed in a second round of multiplex PCR, after which size selection and purification were performed. The libraries were sequenced on an Illumina HiSeq2000 using paired-end 100 bp reads. SOAPnuke was used to process the raw data, with reads discarded if the reads contained adapters or uncalled bases, had a mean Phred below 15, or lacked an exact constant-primer or identifier match. COPE v1.2.5 was used to merge the high-quality paired reads, and each unique nucleotide sequence was defined as a clonotype. Clonotypes were aligned to IMGT TRBV, TRBD and TRBJ reference segments using MiTCR v1.1. The analysis was restricted to V-J combinations with a frequency above 0.0001, which together covered 99.2% of the repertoires. A TCS score was defined as the ratio between F50 (clonal expansion) and ExV (chaos), using BLOSUM62-based TCRdist between CDR3 peptides within each V-J. Welch's t-statistics and random forest reduced 500 to 650 V-J features to around 14, which were used in a naive Bayes classifier (R e1071). No statistical method was used to set the sample size in advance, and investigators knew the group allocation. The paper describes TCR Vbeta CDR3 sequencing of around 140 peripheral blood samples, made up of some 40 ophthalmopathy patients, around 78 hyperthyroidism patients and around 17 progressor patients.

The V and J genes are TRBV2 and TRBJ2-2; TRBD2 agrees with 10 junctional bases. The sequenced sample was peripheral blood mononuclear cells (PBMCs), obtained at new diagnosis, from a patient treated with antithyroid drugs. The source of this sequence is a woman in her 30s with Graves disease. Donor details come from another sample of the same person, matched by shared clones. The CDR3 is CASSGTSANTGELFF. In nucleotides, the sequence is TGTGCCAGCAGCGGGACTAGCGCTAACACCGGGGAGCTGTTTTTT. Full variable domain (CDR3 extended with the reference TRBV2 and TRBJ2-2 proteins): EPEVTQTPSHQVTQMGQEVILRCVPISNHLYFYWYRQILGQKVEFLVSFYNNEISEKSEIFDDQFSVERPDGSNFTLKIRSTKLEDSAMYFCASSGTSANTGELFFGEGSRLTVL.